This TCR beta chain was captured in a study of T cell changes during pregnancy in multiple sclerosis. The method was immunoSEQ multiplex PCR; TCRdb's version includes in-frame clones alone and lacks a portion of them. Of approximately 59,000 clones listed, 93% are singletons. With V trimmed by 7 bases and J by 1 base, 3 bases remained unmatched. The CDR3 is made up of 14 amino acids. Germline V gives CDR1 MNHNY, CDR2 SVGAGI (reference sequence). The genes are TRBV6-6 and TRBJ2-5; 10 nucleotides align to TRBD2. Sequences were derived from CD4+ T cells from peripheral blood mononuclear cells, sampled before pregnancy. The sequence derives from a female donor with multiple sclerosis, enrolled in a pregnancy study. In nucleotides, the CDR3 is TGTGCCAGCACCCGGACTAGCGGCCAAGAGACCCAGTACTTC. The encoded protein is CASTRTSGQETQYF.